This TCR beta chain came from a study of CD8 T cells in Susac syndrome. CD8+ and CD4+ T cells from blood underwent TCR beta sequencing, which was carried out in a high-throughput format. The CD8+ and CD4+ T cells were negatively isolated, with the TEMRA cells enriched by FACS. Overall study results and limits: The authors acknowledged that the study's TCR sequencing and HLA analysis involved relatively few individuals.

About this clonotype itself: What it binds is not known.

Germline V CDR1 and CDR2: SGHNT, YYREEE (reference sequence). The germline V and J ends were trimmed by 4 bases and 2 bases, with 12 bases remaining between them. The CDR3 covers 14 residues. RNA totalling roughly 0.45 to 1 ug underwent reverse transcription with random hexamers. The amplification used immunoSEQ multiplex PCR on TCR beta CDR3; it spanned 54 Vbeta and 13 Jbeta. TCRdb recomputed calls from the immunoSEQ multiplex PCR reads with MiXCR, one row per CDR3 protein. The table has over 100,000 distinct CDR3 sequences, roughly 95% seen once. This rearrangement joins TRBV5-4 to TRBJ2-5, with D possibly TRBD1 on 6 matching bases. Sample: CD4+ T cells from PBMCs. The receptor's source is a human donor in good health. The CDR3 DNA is TGTGCCAGCAGCCCGGGACACTCTCAAGAGACCCAGTACTTC. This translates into CASSPGHSQETQYF. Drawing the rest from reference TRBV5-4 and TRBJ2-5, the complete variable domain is ETGVTQSPTHLIKTRGQQVTLRCSSQSGHNTVSWYQQALGQGPQFIFQYYREEENGRGNFPPRFSGLQFPNYSSELNVNALELDDSALYLCASSPGHSQETQYFGPGTRLLVL.